A selection of T cell receptor beta chains follows, all from one sample in a study of human CD8 memory T cell subsets. TCRdb reprocessed the 5' RACE reads, keeping one entry per CDR3 protein, no DNA. The table gives fewer than 9,500 distinct CDR3 sequences; the top ten clones make up around 22% of it. The specimen sequenced was CD8+ T cells from PBMCs. These receptor sequences come from a human donor in good health. Each CDR3 is given with its conserved first and last residue. Expanded clones are given a class, and other clones once, few, many or no size at all.

v_gene: TRBV20-1; j_gene: TRBJ2-3; abundance: .; CDR3aa: CSAGGLAFLNYF
v_gene: TRBV14; j_gene: TRBJ1-2; abundance: .; CDR3aa: CASSQEAAANYGYTF
v_gene: TRBV7-2; j_gene: TRBJ1-2; abundance: .; CDR3aa: CASSPGINYGYTF
v_gene: TRBV6-1; j_gene: TRBJ1-2; abundance: medium-sized; CDR3aa: CASSEGPEYGYTF
v_gene: TRBV4-1; j_gene: TRBJ2-7; abundance: .; CDR3aa: CASSQESQGSSYEQYF
v_gene: TRBV14; j_gene: TRBJ2-4; abundance: .; CDR3aa: CASSPSGPRTKNIQYF
v_gene: TRBV11-2; j_gene: TRBJ2-7; abundance: .; CDR3aa: CASSLGRGGGYEQYF
v_gene: TRBV29-1; j_gene: TRBJ2-7; abundance: .; CDR3aa: CSVTMSKSYEQYF
v_gene: TRBV29-1; j_gene: TRBJ2-1; abundance: .; CDR3aa: CSVIPPGQILNEQFF
v_gene: TRBV29-1; j_gene: TRBJ2-2; abundance: .; CDR3aa: CSVAWTASGNTGELFF
v_gene: TRBV6-2/TRBV6-3; j_gene: TRBJ2-7; abundance: .; CDR3aa: CASSPDSSYEQYF
v_gene: TRBV28; j_gene: TRBJ1-5; abundance: .; CDR3aa: CASSLPAGYSNQPQHF
v_gene: TRBV7-9; j_gene: TRBJ1-2; abundance: .; CDR3aa: CASSSPLNYTF
v_gene: TRBV12-3/TRBV12-4; j_gene: TRBJ1-1; abundance: .; CDR3aa: CASSLGSPNTEAFF
v_gene: TRBV4-2; j_gene: TRBJ2-7; abundance: .; CDR3aa: CASSQDGTSSSYEQYF
v_gene: TRBV27; j_gene: TRBJ1-5; abundance: .; CDR3aa: CASKSGQGGEPQHF
v_gene: TRBV5-1; j_gene: TRBJ2-7; abundance: .; CDR3aa: CASRSGNSYEQYF
v_gene: TRBV29-1; j_gene: TRBJ1-2; abundance: .; CDR3aa: CSGNMGRGTRHGYTF
v_gene: TRBV7-8; j_gene: TRBJ2-2; abundance: .; CDR3aa: CASRTTPGQRTGELFF
v_gene: TRBV4-3; j_gene: TRBJ2-1; abundance: .; CDR3aa: CASSQDRGGGWNEQFF
v_gene: TRBV6-4; j_gene: TRBJ2-1; abundance: .; CDR3aa: CASSDSGHNEQFF
v_gene: TRBV30; j_gene: TRBJ2-7; abundance: .; CDR3aa: CAWNRGTAYEQYF
v_gene: TRBV29-1; j_gene: TRBJ2-6; abundance: medium-sized; CDR3aa: CSVESPERSGANVLTF
v_gene: TRBV28; j_gene: TRBJ2-4; abundance: .; CDR3aa: CASIPRAGVAGAKNIQYF
v_gene: TRBV10-3; j_gene: TRBJ2-3; abundance: large; CDR3aa: CATRDPIFTDTQYF
v_gene: TRBV18; j_gene: TRBJ1-2; abundance: .; CDR3aa: CASSPGQGHYGYTF
v_gene: TRBV30; j_gene: TRBJ2-1; abundance: medium-sized; CDR3aa: CAFRPGLEEFF
v_gene: TRBV15; j_gene: TRBJ2-1; abundance: .; CDR3aa: CATKSSGNNEQFF
v_gene: TRBV7-2; j_gene: TRBJ2-3; abundance: .; CDR3aa: CASSETLPDNTGKSLDTQYF
v_gene: TRBV14; j_gene: TRBJ2-5; abundance: .; CDR3aa: CASSQDQEGARSQYF
v_gene: TRBV3-2; j_gene: TRBJ2-3; abundance: .; CDR3aa: CARPGLAGASTDTQYF
v_gene: TRBV9; j_gene: TRBJ2-1; abundance: .; CDR3aa: CASSDFLDGSIDEQFF
v_gene: TRBV21-1; j_gene: TRBJ2-2; abundance: medium-sized; CDR3aa: CASSKPGGSDTGELFF
v_gene: TRBV19; j_gene: TRBJ1-1; abundance: medium-sized; CDR3aa: CASSIKVGQGAEAFF
v_gene: TRBV6-4; j_gene: TRBJ2-1; abundance: .; CDR3aa: CASSEGSGGYNEQFF
v_gene: TRBV29-1; j_gene: TRBJ2-2; abundance: medium-sized; CDR3aa: CSVRPVNTGELFF
v_gene: TRBV28; j_gene: TRBJ2-6; abundance: .; CDR3aa: CASSFVYSGANVLTF
v_gene: TRBV19; j_gene: TRBJ2-7; abundance: .; CDR3aa: CASSIDPYPSTYEQYF
v_gene: TRBV3-1; j_gene: TRBJ2-2; abundance: .; CDR3aa: CASSQDRSANTGELFF
v_gene: TRBV7-3; j_gene: TRBJ1-5; abundance: .; CDR3aa: CASSDSTEHAYSNQPQHF
v_gene: TRBV30; j_gene: TRBJ1-3; abundance: .; CDR3aa: CAWRGRAENTIYF
v_gene: TRBV5-5; j_gene: TRBJ2-7; abundance: .; CDR3aa: CASSLVEARSSYEQYF
v_gene: TRBV7-3; j_gene: TRBJ1-1; abundance: .; CDR3aa: CASSREGTEAFF
v_gene: TRBV5-1; j_gene: TRBJ2-1; abundance: large; CDR3aa: CASSLEGLAGTYNEQFF
v_gene: TRBV10-3; j_gene: TRBJ1-1; abundance: medium-sized; CDR3aa: CAISGSREVDTEAFF
v_gene: TRBV12-3/TRBV12-4; j_gene: TRBJ1-1; abundance: .; CDR3aa: CASSFSREGVMNTEAFF
v_gene: TRBV10-3; j_gene: TRBJ2-7; abundance: .; CDR3aa: CAIRPTGEEVEQYF
v_gene: TRBV15; j_gene: TRBJ1-5; abundance: medium-sized; CDR3aa: CATSIRQGLDQPQHF